This paragraph covers one TCR beta chain sequence. The data were produced by immunoSEQ multiplex PCR, yet TCRdb's version contains in-frame clones alone and is incomplete. The top ten clones hold about 6.9% of a sample with approximately 170,000 clones, 80% to 90% of them seen once. V trimming: 5 bases; J trimming: 3 bases; junction bases outside the gene matches: 14. There are 17 residues in the CDR3. The germline CDR1 and CDR2 sequences are MNHEY and SMNVEV (reference sequence). These data are taken from a study of T cell responses to AZD1222 COVID-19 vaccine. The source was peripheral blood, collected on day 0 of AZD1222 vaccination. The rearrangement joins TRBV27 to TRBJ1-1, with 8 bases lining up with TRBD1. This clonotype was obtained from an adult in good health. The CDR3 DNA follows: TGTGCCAGCAGTCCCGAACCCCGGACAGGGAGGCACACTGAAGCTTTCTTT. This codes for CASSPEPRTGRHTEAFF.